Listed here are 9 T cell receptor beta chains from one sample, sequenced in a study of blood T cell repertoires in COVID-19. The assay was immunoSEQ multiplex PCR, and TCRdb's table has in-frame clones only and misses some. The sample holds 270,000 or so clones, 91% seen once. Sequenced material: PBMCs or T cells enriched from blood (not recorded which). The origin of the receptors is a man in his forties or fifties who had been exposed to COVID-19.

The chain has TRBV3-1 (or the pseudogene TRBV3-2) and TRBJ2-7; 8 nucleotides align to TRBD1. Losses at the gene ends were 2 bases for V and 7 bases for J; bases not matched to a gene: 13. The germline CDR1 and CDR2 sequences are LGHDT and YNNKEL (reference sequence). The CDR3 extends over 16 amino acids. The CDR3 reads CASSQPDGQGNGEQYF. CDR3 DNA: TGTGCCAGCAGCCAACCGGACGGACAGGGCAACGGTGAGCAGTACTTC.

The CDR3 loop reads CASSSSAYEQYF. CDR3 bases: TGTGCCAGCAGTTCGTCAGCCTACGAGCAGTACTTC. The chain employs TRBV12-3 or TRBV12-4 and TRBJ2-7; D gene uncertain. The CDR3 loop spans 12 amino acids. The V end lost 4 bases, the J end lost 2 bases, and 6 bases lay between the germline ends.

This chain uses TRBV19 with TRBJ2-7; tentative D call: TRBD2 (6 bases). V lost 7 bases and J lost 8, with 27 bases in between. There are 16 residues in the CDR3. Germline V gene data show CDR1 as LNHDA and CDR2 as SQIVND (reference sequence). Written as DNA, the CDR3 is TGTGCCAGTATCGGAGGGTCCCCATCCAGGTGGCTACAGCAGTACTTC. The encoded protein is CASIGGSPSRWLQQYF. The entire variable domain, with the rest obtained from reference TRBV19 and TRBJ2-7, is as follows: DGGITQSPKYLFRKEGQNVTLSCEQNLNHDAMYWYRQDPGQGLRLIYYSQIVNDFQKGDIAEGYSVSREKKESFPLTVTSAQKNPTAFYLCASIGGSPSRWLQQYFGPGTRLTVT.

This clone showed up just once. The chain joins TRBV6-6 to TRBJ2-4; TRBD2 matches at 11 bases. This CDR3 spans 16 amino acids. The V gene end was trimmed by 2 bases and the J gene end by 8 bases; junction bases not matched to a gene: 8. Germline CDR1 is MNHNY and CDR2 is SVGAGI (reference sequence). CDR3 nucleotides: TGTGCCAGCAGTTACGGGACTAGCGGATGGGGCGACATTCAGTACTTC. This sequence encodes CASSYGTSGWGDIQYF.

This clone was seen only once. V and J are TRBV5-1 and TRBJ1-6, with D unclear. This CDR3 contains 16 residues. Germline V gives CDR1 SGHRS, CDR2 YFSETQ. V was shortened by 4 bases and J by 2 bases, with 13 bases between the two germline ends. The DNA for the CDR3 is TGCGCCAGCAGCCGTGAAGGAGTAACCTATAATTCACCCCTCCACTTT. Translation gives CASSREGVTYNSPLHF.

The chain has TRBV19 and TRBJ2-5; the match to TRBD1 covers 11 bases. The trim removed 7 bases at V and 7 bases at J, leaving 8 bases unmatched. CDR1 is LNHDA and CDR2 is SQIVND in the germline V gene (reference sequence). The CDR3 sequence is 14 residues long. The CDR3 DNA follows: TGTGCCAGTACCCCGACCGGGACAGGGGGGACCCAGTACTTC. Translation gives CASTPTGTGGTQYF.

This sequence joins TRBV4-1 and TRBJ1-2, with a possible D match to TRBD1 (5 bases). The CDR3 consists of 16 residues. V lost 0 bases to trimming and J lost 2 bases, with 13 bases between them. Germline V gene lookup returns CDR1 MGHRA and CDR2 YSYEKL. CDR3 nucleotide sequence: TGCGCCAGCAGCCAAGATGGGGCATGGCAGAACTATGGCTACACCTTC. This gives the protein CASSQDGAWQNYGYTF.

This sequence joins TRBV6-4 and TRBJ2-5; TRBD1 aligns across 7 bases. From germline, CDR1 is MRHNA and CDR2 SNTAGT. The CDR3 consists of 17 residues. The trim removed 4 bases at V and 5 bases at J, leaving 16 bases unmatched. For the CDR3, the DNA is TGTGCCAGCAGTGGCCCCCGGTGCAGGGGGTTTCGGGAGACCCAGTACTTC. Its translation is CASSGPRCRGFRETQYF.

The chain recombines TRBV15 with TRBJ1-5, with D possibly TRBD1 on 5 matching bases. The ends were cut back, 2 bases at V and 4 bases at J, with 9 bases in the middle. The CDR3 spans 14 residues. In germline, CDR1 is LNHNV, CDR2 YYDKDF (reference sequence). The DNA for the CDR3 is TGTGCCACCAGCAGACAGGGATTGAATCAGCCCCAGCATTTT. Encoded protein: CATSRQGLNQPQHF.